These 29 T cell receptor beta chains originate from one sample sequenced in a study of T-cell reconstitution after alpha-beta-depleted transplantation in children. The TCRbeta library was prepared with unique molecular identifiers. TCRdb independently ran MiXCR on the PCR reads; one entry per CDR3 protein. The profile shows 600,000 to 700,000 distinct CDR3 sequences, roughly 14% of them singletons. The specimen was PBMCs, collected before TCRalphabeta/CD19-depleted stem cell transplant. These receptors were taken from a girl aged 2 to 10 with congenital amegakaryocytic thrombocytopenia, due to receive a stem cell transplant.

The chain joins TRBV18 to TRBJ1-1, with D hard to call. The V and J ends lost 5 bases and 1 base respectively, with 8 bases between them. The CDR3 covers 13 residues. Germline CDR1 reads KGHSH; CDR2 reads LQKENI. The chain's CDR3 is CASSNSANTEAFF. For the CDR3, the DNA is TGTGCCAGCTCAAATTCGGCGAACACTGAAGCTTTCTTT.

This clonotype appeared many times. The chain recombines TRBV20-1 with TRBJ2-1, with no clear D. V shed 4 bases and J shed 2 bases, with 3 bases lying between them. Per germline, CDR1 DFQATT and CDR2 SNEGSKA (reference sequence). The CDR3 has 11 residues. The CDR3 region is CSAIAYNEQFF. CDR3 coding DNA: TGCAGTGCTATAGCCTACAATGAGCAGTTCTTC.

This clonotype showed up many times. This sequence joins TRBV7-3 and TRBJ2-1; 9 nucleotides line up with TRBD2. Germline values: CDR1 SGHTA, CDR2 FQGTGA. This CDR3 is built from 15 residues. With 6 bases clipped from V and 0 bases from J, the junction kept 3 bases outside the gene matches. This chain's CDR3 is CASRPSGISYNEQFF. The CDR3 region has the DNA TGTGCCAGCAGACCTAGCGGGATCTCCTACAATGAGCAGTTCTTC.

The table lists this clonotype with many counts. The chain uses TRBV7-6 and TRBJ1-3; the D is unclear. CDR3 length equals 13 residues. The ends were cut back, 8 bases at V and 3 bases at J, with 11 bases in the middle. The germline V gene encodes CDR1 SGHVS and CDR2 FNYEAQ. CDR3 loop: CASGLGFGNTIYF. In nucleotides, the CDR3 is TGTGCCAGCGGGTTGGGGTTTGGAAACACCATATATTTT.

This clonotype was seen at least ten times. This CDR3 is CSVDRGGPPRDTQYF. Here the CDR3 DNA reads TGCAGCGTTGATAGGGGGGGCCCCCCAAGAGATACGCAGTATTTT. The rearrangement joins TRBV29-1 to TRBJ2-3; TRBD2 is a possible D gene (7 bases). CDR1 is SQVTM, CDR2 ANQGSEA, per germline. The CDR3 runs to 15 residues. Trimming cost V 3 bases and J 5 bases, with 18 bases left between them.

This clonotype was seen many times. At one end the junction does not follow the germline gene, possibly because of a read error. The chain is built from TRBV5-1 and TRBJ2-5; 7 positions agree with TRBD2. This CDR3 has 16 residues. Germline lookup yields CDR1 SGHRS and CDR2 YFSETQ. In DNA, the CDR3 is TGCGCCAGCAACTTGGGGTCTAGCGGCAGCTGGGAGACCCAGTACTTC. Its protein product is CASNLGSSGSWETQYF.

This chain connects TRBV5-1 to TRBJ2-5; weak D call: TRBD2 (7 bases). This CDR3 is 15 amino acids long. Germline CDR1 and CDR2: SGHRS and YFSETQ. Trimming stripped 1 base from V and 7 bases from J, with 17 bases between. CDR3 in amino acids: CASSLRGDNGRTQYF. The CDR3 DNA sequence: TGCGCCAGCAGCTTGCGGGGGGACAACGGTCGGACCCAGTACTTC.

This clonotype was seen at least ten times. The rearrangement joins TRBV7-9 to TRBJ2-1, with a tentative D call TRBD2 (6 bases). CDR1 and CDR2 from the germline V gene are SEHNR and FQNEAQ (reference sequence). The CDR3 has 11 residues. Trimming removed 3 bases from V and 13 bases from J, with 10 bases in between. The CDR3 spells CASSFSGLQFF. The DNA of the CDR3 is TGTGCCAGCAGCTTTAGCGGACTTCAGTTCTTC.

The J gene is TRBJ2-3, the V gene TRBV10-3; 14 positions match TRBD2. CDR1 is ENHRY and CDR2 is SYGVKD in the germline V gene. This CDR3 has 17 amino acids. V lost 5 bases to trimming and J lost 3 bases; unmatched junction nucleotides: 7. CDR3 bases: TGTGCCATCAGTCTGACTAGCGGGAGGGCTGGGACAGATACGCAGTATTTT. Residues: CAISLTSGRAGTDTQYF.

The chain links TRBV27 to TRBJ2-1; 7 bases align to TRBD2. Trimming took 5 bases from V and 7 from J; bases not matched to a gene: 5. The germline CDR1 and CDR2 sequences are MNHEY and SMNVEV (reference sequence). CDR3 length: 13 amino acids. CDR3 sequence (DNA): TGTGCCAGCAGTGACGGGGGGTGGAATGAGCAGTTCTTC. Protein sequence: CASSDGGWNEQFF.

The rearrangement joins TRBV5-4 to TRBJ1-2; D is uncertain. The V end was cut by 4 bases, the J end by 6 bases, with 16 bases between. CDR1 is SGHNT, CDR2 YYREEE, per germline (reference sequence). The CDR3 sequence is 14 residues long. The CDR3 loop is CASSISMGSDGYTF. As DNA, the CDR3 is TGTGCCAGCAGCATTAGTATGGGGTCGGATGGCTACACCTTC.

This clonotype was found a few times. Here the CDR3 reads CSVGGGNSPLHF. DNA for the CDR3: TGCAGCGTTGGAGGGGGTAATTCACCCCTCCACTTT. The chain combines TRBV29-1 with TRBJ1-6; D might be TRBD1 (6 bases). The CDR3 spans 12 residues. V was pared by 4 bases and J by 6 bases, with 7 bases between. CDR1 is SQVTM, CDR2 ANQGSEA, per germline.

This chain uses TRBV6-5 with TRBJ2-5; D is possibly TRBD2 (6 bases). This CDR3 contains 16 residues. V was clipped by 4 bases and J by 5 bases, with 20 bases between them. The V gene's germline CDR1 is MNHEY and CDR2 SVGAGI. CDR3 in DNA: TGTGCCAGCAGTTCTCCCCCGGGACCGGGAGCGGAGACCCAGTACTTC. Translating it yields CASSSPPGPGAETQYF.

In this sample, this clonotype turned up many times. This sequence joins TRBV20-1 and TRBJ2-7, with 9 bases identical to TRBD2. CDR3 length equals 16 residues. CDR1 is DFQATT and CDR2 is SNEGSKA in the germline V gene (reference sequence). After removal of 0 bases from V and 5 bases from J, the junction contained 11 bases not matched to a gene. The CDR3 sequence: CSARDLREGPLNEQYF. In DNA, the CDR3 is TGCAGTGCTAGAGATCTGCGGGAGGGCCCTTTAAACGAGCAGTACTTC.

This clonotype was found many times. This rearrangement joins TRBV7-6 to TRBJ2-5; 7 bases map to TRBD2. Looked up from germline, CDR1 is SGHVS and CDR2 is FNYEAQ. The CDR3 extends over 15 amino acids. J gave up 5 bases and V 1 base, and 7 bases lay outside the gene matches. CDR3 residues: CASSLVSGTVETQYF. CDR3 nucleotide sequence: TGTGCCAGCAGCTTAGTCAGCGGGACGGTGGAGACCCAGTACTTC.

At least ten counts were recorded for this clonotype. The V call is TRBV20-1, the J call TRBJ2-3; D might be TRBD2 (5 bases). In germline, CDR1 is DFQATT, CDR2 SNEGSKA (reference sequence). CDR3 length equals 13 residues. Trimming left V 2 bases short and J 6 bases short, with 12 bases between. CDR3 loop: CSARHGLGDTQYF. For the CDR3, the DNA is TGCAGTGCTAGACACGGACTTGGTGATACGCAGTATTTT.

This clonotype was observed at least ten times. CDR3 amino acids: CASSYSGGEETQYF. DNA of the CDR3: TGTGCCAGCAGTTACTCCGGGGGAGAGGAGACCCAGTACTTC. The chain couples TRBV6-5 to TRBJ2-5; the D gene is possibly TRBD2 (6 bases). CDR3 length: 14 residues. Trimming cost V 0 bases and J 5 bases, with 10 bases left between them. CDR1 MNHEY and CDR2 SVGAGI come from the germline V gene.

This clonotype was observed at least ten times. The J gene is TRBJ2-7, the V gene TRBV12-3 or TRBV12-4; D call uncertain. V shed 6 bases and J shed 3 bases, with 15 bases lying between them. This CDR3 has 14 residues. The chain's CDR3 is CASRIRHGDYEQYF. In nucleotides, the CDR3 is TGTGCCAGCAGGATCCGGCACGGAGACTACGAGCAGTACTTC.

The chain links TRBV28 to TRBJ2-5; 10 nucleotides match TRBD2. Trimming removed 3 bases from V and 7 bases from J; junction bases left unmatched: 23. The length of the CDR3 is 20 residues. The germline gives CDR1 MDHEN, CDR2 SYDVKM. As DNA, the CDR3 is TGTGCCAGCAGTTTCCTTCTTGGACTAGCGGAGACCACCAAGAGATGGACCCAGTACTTC. It is translated as CASSFLLGLAETTKRWTQYF.

About this clonotype: The CDR3 end shows no conserved phenylalanine or tryptophan, and so a read error is likely. The chain links TRBV29-1 to TRBJ2-3, with unresolved D. Germline loops: CDR1 SQVTM, CDR2 ANQGSEA. The CDR3 is 14 amino acids. V was clipped by 2 bases and J by 1 base, with 10 bases between them. The CDR3 spells CSVELRARTDTQYV. In DNA form, the CDR3 reads TGCAGCGTTGAACTTCGGGCCCGCACAGATACGCAGTATGTT.

This clonotype was seen only a few times. This chain links TRBV15 with TRBJ2-3; 8 nucleotides line up with TRBD2. Germline lookup yields CDR1 LNHNV and CDR2 YYDKDF (reference sequence). V dropped 5 bases and J dropped 0; count of bases not matched to a gene: 7. This CDR3 spans 16 amino acids. The CDR3 region has the DNA TGTGCCACCAGCGGGGAAGCGGGAGCTAGCACAGATACGCAGTATTTT. It codes for CATSGEAGASTDTQYF.

This clonotype has a count of ten or more. J is TRBJ1-2 and V is TRBV5-1; D unclear. V gave up 0 bases and J gave up 9 bases, with 12 bases separating them. The germline gives CDR1 SGHRS, CDR2 YFSETQ. CDR3 size: 13 residues. The CDR3 bases are TGCGCCAGCAGCTTGGAGGCAGGCACGAGCTACACCTTC. Translating it yields CASSLEAGTSYTF. Based on the CDR3 plus reference TRBV5-1 and TRBJ1-2, the full variable domain is KAGVTQTPRYLIKTRGQQVTLSCSPISGHRSVSWYQQTPGQGLQFLFEYFSETQRNKGNFPGRFSGRQFSNSRSEMNVSTLELGDSALYLCASSLEAGTSYTFGSGTRLTVV.

The gene calls are TRBV12-3 or TRBV12-4 and TRBJ2-1; TRBD2 matches at 7 bases. The CDR3 runs to 14 residues. V gave up 10 bases and J gave up 2 bases; unmatched junction bases: 8. CDR3: CATGGGRAYNEQFF. The CDR3 DNA reads as TGTGCCACGGGGGGTGGGCGTGCCTACAATGAGCAGTTCTTC.

The table lists this clonotype with a few counts. V usage is TRBV3-1 and J usage is TRBJ2-7; 7 positions match TRBD1. CDR1 is LGHDT, CDR2 YNNKEL, per germline (reference sequence). The CDR3 contains 13 residues. V dropped 6 bases and J dropped 5; count of bases not matched to a gene: 7. CDR3 coding DNA: TGTGCCAGCAGTAAAGGGGGCTTCGACGAGCAGTACTTC. This gives the protein CASSKGGFDEQYF.

J is TRBJ2-1 and V is TRBV27; D unresolved. Germline CDR1 and CDR2: MNHEY and SMNVEV (reference sequence). The CDR3 is 16 amino acids. The V gene lost 5 bases and the J gene lost 1 base, with 15 bases spanning the gap. CDR3 nucleotide sequence: TGTGCCAGCAGTCCCCCTCCTTTCCGGTCCTACAATGAGCAGTTCTTC. Its translation is CASSPPPFRSYNEQFF.

This clonotype occurred once. The chain has TRBV7-9 and TRBJ2-2; tentative D call: TRBD2 (5 bases). V lost 7 bases and J 3 bases, leaving 12 bases between the germline ends. The CDR3 contains 14 residues. Germline loops: CDR1 SEHNR, CDR2 FQNEAQ (reference sequence). The CDR3 protein is CASTKRSYTGELFF. Here the CDR3 DNA reads TGTGCCAGCACAAAGCGGAGTTACACCGGGGAGCTGTTTTTT.

This clonotype was picked up a small number of times. The chain has TRBV18 and TRBJ2-5; D perhaps matches TRBD2 (6 bases). Per the germline V gene, CDR1 is KGHSH and CDR2 is LQKENI. V lost 0 bases to trimming and J lost 4 bases, with 12 bases between them. This CDR3 spans 15 amino acids. The CDR3 loop reads CASSPPWDGRETQYF. The CDR3 DNA follows: TGTGCCAGCTCACCACCCTGGGACGGGAGAGAGACCCAGTACTTC.

This clonotype was counted at least ten times. The J gene is TRBJ1-2, the V gene TRBV20-1; D ambiguous. The CDR3 loop spans 15 amino acids. Germline V gene sequence: CDR1 DFQATT, CDR2 SNEGSKA (reference sequence). With 5 bases removed from V and 4 bases from J, the gap between germline ends came to 20 bases. CDR3: CSAFTGALVSYGYTF. The CDR3 bases are TGCAGTGCTTTCACGGGAGCCCTAGTGAGCTATGGCTACACCTTC.

This chain joins TRBV12-3 or TRBV12-4 and TRBJ2-3; 12 nucleotides align to TRBD1. CDR3 length: 14 residues. The CDR3 spells CAIGTGGKADTQYF. The CDR3 region has the DNA TGTGCAATCGGGACAGGGGGCAAGGCAGATACGCAGTATTTT.